The present T cell receptor (beta chain) was sequenced within a study of T cell responses to AZD1222 COVID-19 vaccine. CDR1 is MDHEN and CDR2 is SYDVKM in the germline V gene. CDR3 length: 13 amino acids. Trimming cost V 4 bases and J 2 bases; bases outside gene matches: 1. Profiled with immunoSEQ multiplex PCR; TCRdb holds only in-frame clones, not every one. The table lists under 200,000 clones, around 89% of them singletons. This sequence originates from an adult who received the AZD1222 COVID-19 vaccine. The sample here was peripheral blood, taken 28 days after the second AZD1222 dose. V and J are TRBV28 and TRBJ1-2, with 7 bases that match TRBD1. CDR3 bases: TGTGCCAGCAGTTCGACAGGGAACTATGGCTACACCTTC. Its protein is CASSSTGNYGYTF.